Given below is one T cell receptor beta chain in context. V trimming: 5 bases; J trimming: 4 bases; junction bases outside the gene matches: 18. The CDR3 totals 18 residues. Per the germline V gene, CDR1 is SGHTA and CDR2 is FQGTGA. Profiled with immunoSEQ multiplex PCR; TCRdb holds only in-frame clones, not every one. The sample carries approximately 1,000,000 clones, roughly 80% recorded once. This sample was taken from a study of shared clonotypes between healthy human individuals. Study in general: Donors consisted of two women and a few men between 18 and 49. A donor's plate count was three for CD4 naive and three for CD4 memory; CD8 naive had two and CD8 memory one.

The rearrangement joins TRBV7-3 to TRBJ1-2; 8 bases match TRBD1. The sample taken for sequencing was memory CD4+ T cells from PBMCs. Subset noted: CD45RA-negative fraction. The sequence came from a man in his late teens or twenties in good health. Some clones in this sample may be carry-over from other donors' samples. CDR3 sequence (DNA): TGTGCCAGCAGCCCCACCGGGACAGGATCCCTGATTTCCTATGGCTACACCTTC. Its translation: CASSPTGTGSLISYGYTF.